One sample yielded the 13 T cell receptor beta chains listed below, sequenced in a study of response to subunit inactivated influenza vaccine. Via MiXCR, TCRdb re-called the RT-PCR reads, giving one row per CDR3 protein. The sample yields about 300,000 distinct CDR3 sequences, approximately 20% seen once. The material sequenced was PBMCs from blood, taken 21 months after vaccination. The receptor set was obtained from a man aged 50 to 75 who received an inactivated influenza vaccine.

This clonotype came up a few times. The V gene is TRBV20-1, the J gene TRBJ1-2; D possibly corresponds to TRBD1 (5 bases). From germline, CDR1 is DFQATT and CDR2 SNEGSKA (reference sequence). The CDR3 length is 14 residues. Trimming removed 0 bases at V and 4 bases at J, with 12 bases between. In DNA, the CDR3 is TGCAGTGCTAGAGAAGGGACGCTGGGCTATGGCTACACCTTC. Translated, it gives CSAREGTLGYGYTF.

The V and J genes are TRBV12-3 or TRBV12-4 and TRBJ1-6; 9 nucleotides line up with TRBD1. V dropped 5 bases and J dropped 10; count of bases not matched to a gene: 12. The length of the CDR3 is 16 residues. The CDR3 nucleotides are TGTGCCAGCAGTCGAACAGTTCGGGACAGGGACTCACCCCTCCACTTT. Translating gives CASSRTVRDRDSPLHF.

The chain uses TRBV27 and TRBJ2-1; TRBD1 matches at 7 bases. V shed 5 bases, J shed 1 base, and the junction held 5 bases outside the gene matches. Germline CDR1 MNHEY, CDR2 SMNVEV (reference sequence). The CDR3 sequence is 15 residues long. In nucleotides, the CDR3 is TGTGCCAGCAGTCCTAAACAGGGGTCCTACAATGAGCAGTTCTTC. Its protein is CASSPKQGSYNEQFF.

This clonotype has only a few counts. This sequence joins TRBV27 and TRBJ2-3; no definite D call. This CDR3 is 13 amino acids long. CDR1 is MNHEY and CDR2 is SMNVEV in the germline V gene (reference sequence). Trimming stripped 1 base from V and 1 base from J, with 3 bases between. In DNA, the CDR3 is TGTGCCAGCAGTTTATTTGGCACAGATACGCAGTATTTT. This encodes CASSLFGTDTQYF.

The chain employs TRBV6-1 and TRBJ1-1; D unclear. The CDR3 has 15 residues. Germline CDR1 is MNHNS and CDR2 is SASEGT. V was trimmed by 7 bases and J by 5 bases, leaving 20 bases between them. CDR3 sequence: CASKRARRVRTEAFF. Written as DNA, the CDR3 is TGTGCCAGCAAAAGGGCTCGGCGGGTCCGGACTGAAGCTTTCTTT.

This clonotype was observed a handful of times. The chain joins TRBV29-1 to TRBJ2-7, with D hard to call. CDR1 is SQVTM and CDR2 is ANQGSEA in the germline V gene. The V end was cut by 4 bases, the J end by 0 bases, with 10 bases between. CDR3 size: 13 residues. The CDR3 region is CSVGSQDSYEQYF. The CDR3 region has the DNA TGCAGCGTTGGATCTCAGGACTCCTACGAGCAGTACTTC.

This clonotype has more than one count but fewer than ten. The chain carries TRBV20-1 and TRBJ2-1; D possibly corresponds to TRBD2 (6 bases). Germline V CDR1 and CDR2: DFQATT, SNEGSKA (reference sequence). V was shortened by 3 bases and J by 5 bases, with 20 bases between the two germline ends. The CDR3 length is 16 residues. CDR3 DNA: TGCAGTGCTAGTCCCTCGAGCGGGCTGAGGAACAATGAGCAGTTCTTC. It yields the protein CSASPSSGLRNNEQFF.

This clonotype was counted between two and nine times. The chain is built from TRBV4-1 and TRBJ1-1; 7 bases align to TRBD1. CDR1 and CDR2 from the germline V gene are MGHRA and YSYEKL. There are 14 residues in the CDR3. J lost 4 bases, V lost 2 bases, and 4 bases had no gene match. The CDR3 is CASSQPTGFTEAFF. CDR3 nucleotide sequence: TGCGCCAGCAGCCAACCGACAGGGTTCACTGAAGCTTTCTTT.

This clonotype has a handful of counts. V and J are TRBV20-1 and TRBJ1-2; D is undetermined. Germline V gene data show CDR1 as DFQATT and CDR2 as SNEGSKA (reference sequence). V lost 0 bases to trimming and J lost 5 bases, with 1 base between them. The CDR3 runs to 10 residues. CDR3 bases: TGCAGTGCTAGAGATTATGGCTACACCTTC. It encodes CSARDYGYTF.

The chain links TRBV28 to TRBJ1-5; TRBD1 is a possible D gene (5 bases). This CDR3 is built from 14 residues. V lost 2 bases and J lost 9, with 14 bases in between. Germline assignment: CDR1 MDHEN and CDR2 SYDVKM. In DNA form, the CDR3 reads TGTGCCAGCAGTTTACCCGGGACGGCGGCGCCCCAGCATTTT. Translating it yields CASSLPGTAAPQHF.

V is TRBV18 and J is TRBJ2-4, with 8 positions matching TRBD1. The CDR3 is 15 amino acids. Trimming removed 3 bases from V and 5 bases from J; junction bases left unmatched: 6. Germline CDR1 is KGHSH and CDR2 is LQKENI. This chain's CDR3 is CASSPRRTGQNIQYF. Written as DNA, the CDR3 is TGTGCCAGCTCACCGCGACGGACAGGGCAAAACATTCAGTACTTC. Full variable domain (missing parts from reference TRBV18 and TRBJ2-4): NAGVMQNPRHLVRRRGQEARLRCSPMKGHSHVYWYRQLPEEGLKFMVYLQKENIIDESGMPKERFSAEFPKEGPSILRIQQVVRGDSAAYFCASSPRRTGQNIQYFGAGTRLSVL.

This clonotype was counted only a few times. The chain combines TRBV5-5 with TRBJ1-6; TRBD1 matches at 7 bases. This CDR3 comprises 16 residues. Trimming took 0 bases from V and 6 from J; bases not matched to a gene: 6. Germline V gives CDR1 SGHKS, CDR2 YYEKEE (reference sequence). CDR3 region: CASSLDEGALNSPLHF. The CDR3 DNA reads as TGTGCCAGCAGCTTGGATGAGGGGGCGCTTAATTCACCCCTCCACTTT.

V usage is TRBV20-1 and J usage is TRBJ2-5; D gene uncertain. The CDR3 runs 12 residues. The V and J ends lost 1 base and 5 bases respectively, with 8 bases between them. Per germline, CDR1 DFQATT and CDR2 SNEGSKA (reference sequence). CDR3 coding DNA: TGCAGTGCTAGAGCCCCTTCTGAGACCCAGTACTTC. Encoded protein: CSARAPSETQYF.